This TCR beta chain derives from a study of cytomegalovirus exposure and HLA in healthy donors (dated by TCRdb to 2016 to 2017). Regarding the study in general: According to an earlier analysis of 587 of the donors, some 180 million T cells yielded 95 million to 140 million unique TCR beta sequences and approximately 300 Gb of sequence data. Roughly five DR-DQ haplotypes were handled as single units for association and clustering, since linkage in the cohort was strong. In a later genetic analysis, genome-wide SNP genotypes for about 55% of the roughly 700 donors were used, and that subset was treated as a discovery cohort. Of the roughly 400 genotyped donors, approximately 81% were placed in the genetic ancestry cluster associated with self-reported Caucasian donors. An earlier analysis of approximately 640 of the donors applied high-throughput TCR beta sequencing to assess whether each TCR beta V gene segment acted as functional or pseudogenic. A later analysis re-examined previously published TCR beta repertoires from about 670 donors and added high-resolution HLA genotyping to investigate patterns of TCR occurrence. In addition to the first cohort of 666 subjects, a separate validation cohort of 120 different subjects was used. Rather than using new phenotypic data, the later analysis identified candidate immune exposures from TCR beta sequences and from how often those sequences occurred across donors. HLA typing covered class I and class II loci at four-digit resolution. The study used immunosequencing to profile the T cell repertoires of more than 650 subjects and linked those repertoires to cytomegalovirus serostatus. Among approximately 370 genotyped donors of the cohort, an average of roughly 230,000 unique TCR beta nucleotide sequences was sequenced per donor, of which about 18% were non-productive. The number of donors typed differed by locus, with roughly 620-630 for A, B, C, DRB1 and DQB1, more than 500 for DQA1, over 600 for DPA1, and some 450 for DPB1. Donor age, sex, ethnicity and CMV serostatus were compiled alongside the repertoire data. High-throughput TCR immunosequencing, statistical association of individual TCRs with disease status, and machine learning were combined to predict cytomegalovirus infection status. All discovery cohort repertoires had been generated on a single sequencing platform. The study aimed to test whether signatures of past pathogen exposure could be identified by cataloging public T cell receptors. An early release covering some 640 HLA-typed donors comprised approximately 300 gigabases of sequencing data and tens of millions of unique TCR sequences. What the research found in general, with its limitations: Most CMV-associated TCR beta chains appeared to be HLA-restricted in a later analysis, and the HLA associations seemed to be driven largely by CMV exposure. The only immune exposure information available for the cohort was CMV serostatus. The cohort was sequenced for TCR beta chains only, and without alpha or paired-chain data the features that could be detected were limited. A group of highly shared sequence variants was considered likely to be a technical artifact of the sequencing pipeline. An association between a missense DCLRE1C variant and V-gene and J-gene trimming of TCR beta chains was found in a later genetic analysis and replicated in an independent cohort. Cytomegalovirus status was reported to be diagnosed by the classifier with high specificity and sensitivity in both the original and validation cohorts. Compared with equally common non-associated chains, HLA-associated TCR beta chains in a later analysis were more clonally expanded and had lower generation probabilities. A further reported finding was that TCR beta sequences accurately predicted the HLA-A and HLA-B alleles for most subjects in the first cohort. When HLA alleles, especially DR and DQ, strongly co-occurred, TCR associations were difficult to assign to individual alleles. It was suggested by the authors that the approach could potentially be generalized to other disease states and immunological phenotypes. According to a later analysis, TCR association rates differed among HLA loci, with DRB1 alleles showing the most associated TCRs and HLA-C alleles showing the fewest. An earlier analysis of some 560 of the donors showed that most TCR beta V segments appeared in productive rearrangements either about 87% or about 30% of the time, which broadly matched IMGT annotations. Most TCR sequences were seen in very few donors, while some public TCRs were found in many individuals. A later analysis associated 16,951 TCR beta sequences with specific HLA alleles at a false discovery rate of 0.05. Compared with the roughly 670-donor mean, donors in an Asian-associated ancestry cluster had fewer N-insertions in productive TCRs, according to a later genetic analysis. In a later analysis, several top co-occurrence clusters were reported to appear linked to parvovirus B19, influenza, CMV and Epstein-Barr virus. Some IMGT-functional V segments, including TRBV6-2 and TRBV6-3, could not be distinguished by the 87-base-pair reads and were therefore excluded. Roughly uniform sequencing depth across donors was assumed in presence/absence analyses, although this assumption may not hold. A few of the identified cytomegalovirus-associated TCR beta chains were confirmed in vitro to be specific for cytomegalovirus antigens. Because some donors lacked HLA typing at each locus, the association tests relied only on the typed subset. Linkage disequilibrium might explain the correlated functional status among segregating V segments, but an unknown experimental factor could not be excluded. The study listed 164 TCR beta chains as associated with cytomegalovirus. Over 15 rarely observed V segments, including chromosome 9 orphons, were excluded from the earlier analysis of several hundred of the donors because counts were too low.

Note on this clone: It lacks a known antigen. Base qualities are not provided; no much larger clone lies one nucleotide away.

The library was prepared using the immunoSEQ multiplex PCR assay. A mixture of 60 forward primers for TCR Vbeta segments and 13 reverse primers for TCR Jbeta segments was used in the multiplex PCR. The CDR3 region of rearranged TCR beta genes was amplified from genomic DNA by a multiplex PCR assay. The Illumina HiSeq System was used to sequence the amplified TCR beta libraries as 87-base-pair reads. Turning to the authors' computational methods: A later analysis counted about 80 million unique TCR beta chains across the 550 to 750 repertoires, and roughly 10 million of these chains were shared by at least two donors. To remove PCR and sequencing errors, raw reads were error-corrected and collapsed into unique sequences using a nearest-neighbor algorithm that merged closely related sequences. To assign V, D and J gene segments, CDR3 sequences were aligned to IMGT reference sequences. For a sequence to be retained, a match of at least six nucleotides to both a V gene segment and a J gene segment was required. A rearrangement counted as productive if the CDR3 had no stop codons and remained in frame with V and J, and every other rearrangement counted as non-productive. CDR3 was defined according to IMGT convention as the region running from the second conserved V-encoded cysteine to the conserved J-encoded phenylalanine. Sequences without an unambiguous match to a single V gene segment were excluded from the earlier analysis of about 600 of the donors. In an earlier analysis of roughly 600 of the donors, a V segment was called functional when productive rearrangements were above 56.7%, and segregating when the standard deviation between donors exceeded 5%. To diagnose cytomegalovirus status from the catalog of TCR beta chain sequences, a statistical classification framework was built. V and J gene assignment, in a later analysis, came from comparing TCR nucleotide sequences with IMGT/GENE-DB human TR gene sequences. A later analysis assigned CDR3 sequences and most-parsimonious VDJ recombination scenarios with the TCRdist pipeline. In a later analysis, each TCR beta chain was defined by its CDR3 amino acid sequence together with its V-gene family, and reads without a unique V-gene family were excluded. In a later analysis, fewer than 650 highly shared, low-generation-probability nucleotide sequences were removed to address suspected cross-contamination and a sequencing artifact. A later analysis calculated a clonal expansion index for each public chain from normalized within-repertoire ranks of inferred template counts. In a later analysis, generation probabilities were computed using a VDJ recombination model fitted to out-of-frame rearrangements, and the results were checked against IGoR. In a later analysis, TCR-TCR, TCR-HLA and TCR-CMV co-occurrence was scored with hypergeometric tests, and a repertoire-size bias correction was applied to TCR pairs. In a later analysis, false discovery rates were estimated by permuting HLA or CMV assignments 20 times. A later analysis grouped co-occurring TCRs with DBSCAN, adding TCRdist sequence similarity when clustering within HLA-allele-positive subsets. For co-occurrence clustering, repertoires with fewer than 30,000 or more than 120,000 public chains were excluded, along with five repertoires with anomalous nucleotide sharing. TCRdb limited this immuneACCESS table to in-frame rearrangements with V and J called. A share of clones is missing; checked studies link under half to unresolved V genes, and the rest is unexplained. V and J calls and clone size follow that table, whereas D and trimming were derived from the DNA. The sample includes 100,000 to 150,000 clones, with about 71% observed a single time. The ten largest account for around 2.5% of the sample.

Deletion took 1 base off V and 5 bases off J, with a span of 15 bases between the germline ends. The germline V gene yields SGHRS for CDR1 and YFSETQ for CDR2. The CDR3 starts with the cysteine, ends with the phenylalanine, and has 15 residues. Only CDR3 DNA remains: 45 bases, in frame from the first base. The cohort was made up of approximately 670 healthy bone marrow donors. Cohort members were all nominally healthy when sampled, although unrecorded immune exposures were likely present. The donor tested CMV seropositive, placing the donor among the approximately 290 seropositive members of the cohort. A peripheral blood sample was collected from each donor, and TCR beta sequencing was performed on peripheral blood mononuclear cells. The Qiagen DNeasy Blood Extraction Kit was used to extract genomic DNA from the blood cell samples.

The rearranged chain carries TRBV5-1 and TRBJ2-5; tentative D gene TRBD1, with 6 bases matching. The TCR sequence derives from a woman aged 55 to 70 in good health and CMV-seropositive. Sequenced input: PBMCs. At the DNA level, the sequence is TGCGCCAGCAGCTTGAACGTGGGGGCAGGGGAGACCCAGTACTTC. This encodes CASSLNVGAGETQYF.